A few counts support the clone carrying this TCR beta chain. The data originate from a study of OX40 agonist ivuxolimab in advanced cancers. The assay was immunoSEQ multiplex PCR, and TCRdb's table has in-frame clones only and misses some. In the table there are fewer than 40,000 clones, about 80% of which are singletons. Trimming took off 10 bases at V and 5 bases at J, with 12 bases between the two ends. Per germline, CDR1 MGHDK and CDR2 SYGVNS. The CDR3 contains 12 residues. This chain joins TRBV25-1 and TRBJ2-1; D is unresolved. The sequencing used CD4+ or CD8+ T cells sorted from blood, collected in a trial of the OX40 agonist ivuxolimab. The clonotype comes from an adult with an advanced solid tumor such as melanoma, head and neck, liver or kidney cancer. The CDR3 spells CAISGMNNEQFF. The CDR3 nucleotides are TGTGCCATCTCGGGTATGAACAATGAGCAGTTCTTC.